The next 8 T cell receptor beta chains were all read from a single sample in a study of CD8 T cells in ankylosing spondylitis. TCRdb independently ran MiXCR on the 5' RACE reads; one entry per CDR3 protein. This table holds about 140,000 distinct CDR3 sequences, 7.5% to 9.5% found once. The sequencing input was synovial fluid, either unsorted or a sorted T cell fraction (not recorded which). These receptors originate from a male donor with ankylosing spondylitis.

The rearrangement uses TRBV7-2 and TRBJ2-5; D gene uncertain. The CDR3 contains 15 residues. Trimming shortened V by 0 bases and J by 5 bases, and 13 bases separated the two germline ends. Per the germline V gene, CDR1 is SGHTA and CDR2 is FQGNSA. CDR3 in amino acids: CASSLATTIRETQYF. CDR3 in DNA: TGTGCCAGCAGCTTAGCGACCACGATAAGGGAGACCCAGTACTTC.

This clonotype was counted at least ten times. V gene TRBV20-1 combines with J gene TRBJ2-3; 10 bases are shared with TRBD1. Unmatched junction bases numbered 2, after V lost 4 bases and J lost 4 bases. Germline CDR1 is DFQATT and CDR2 is SNEGSKA (reference sequence). This CDR3 is 13 amino acids long. CDR3 protein: CSANGQGADTQYF. Written as DNA, the CDR3 is TGCAGTGCTAATGGACAGGGGGCAGATACGCAGTATTTT.

The table lists this clonotype with many counts. The chain has TRBV24-1 and TRBJ2-7; D is perhaps TRBD2 (6 bases). The CDR3 consists of 21 residues. Germline CDR1 KGHDR, CDR2 SFDVKD. Trimming removed 5 bases at V and 0 bases at J, with 31 bases between. This CDR3 is CATSASPGKAGSPSSSYEQYF. The CDR3 bases are TGTGCCACCAGTGCCTCCCCGGGGAAGGCGGGGTCTCCGTCAAGCTCCTACGAGCAGTACTTC.

This chain connects TRBV5-1 to TRBJ2-4; 11 positions agree with TRBD2. CDR1 and CDR2 (germline): SGHRS, YFSETQ. The length of the CDR3 is 18 residues. The J segment lost 7 bases and the V segment lost 4 bases, leaving 16 bases of the junction unmatched. The CDR3 spells CASSATSGSGRGPNIQYF. The CDR3 bases are TGCGCCAGCAGCGCTACTAGCGGGAGTGGACGGGGCCCCAACATTCAGTACTTC.

This clonotype was observed a few times. The rearrangement uses TRBV2 and TRBJ2-2; 8 positions agree with TRBD1. V lost 10 bases, J lost 6 bases, and 13 bases stayed unmatched. The length of the CDR3 is 15 residues. Germline CDR1 is SNHLY and CDR2 is FYNNEI. As DNA, the CDR3 is TGTGCCACCACTGGGGCAGGGGGCATCGCCGGGGAGCTGTTTTTT. It yields the protein CATTGAGGIAGELFF.

The gene calls are TRBV29-1 and TRBJ1-1; 7 bases fit TRBD1. The CDR3 spans 13 residues. The germline CDR1 and CDR2 sequences are SQVTM and ANQGSEA. V dropped 3 bases and J dropped 3; count of bases not matched to a gene: 4. CDR3 sequence: CSVDRQGHTEAFF. The CDR3 DNA sequence: TGCAGCGTTGACCGACAGGGTCACACTGAAGCTTTCTTT.

This clonotype was seen ten or more times. This chain links TRBV5-1 with TRBJ2-1, with 12 bases identical to TRBD2. The CDR3 spans 14 residues. The germline V gene has CDR1 SGHRS and CDR2 YFSETQ. J was trimmed by 6 bases and V by 3 bases; bases with no gene match: 1. The DNA for the CDR3 is TGCGCCAGCAGCTCGACTAGCGGGGGCAATGAGCAGTTCTTC. Amino acid sequence: CASSSTSGGNEQFF.

CDR3 loop: CSAEPGPYQETQYF. The CDR3 region has the DNA TGCAGTGCTGAGCCGGGACCCTACCAAGAGACCCAGTACTTC. V gene TRBV20-1 combines with J gene TRBJ2-5; the D gene could be TRBD1 or TRBD2 (5 bases each). Germline lookup yields CDR1 DFQATT and CDR2 SNEGSKA (reference sequence). The CDR3 length is 14 residues. Trimming pared 5 bases from V and 0 bases from J, leaving 13 bases between.